Sequencing of this TCR beta chain was carried out in a study of cytomegalovirus exposure and HLA in healthy donors. Study outcomes and limitations: In vitro assays verified that a few CMV-associated chains recognized CMV antigens specifically. The classifier reportedly diagnosed cytomegalovirus status with high sensitivity and specificity.

Note on this clone: Antigen: not known.

The data were produced by immunoSEQ multiplex PCR, yet TCRdb's version contains in-frame clones alone and is incomplete. The sample has some 290,000 clones; nearly 90% are singletons. The receptor's source is a man between 25 and 39 years old in good health and CMV-seronegative. The sequenced sample was PBMCs.

CDR3: CASSQDWSGGQPQHF. CDR3 DNA sequence: TGCGCCAGCAGCCAAGATTGGTCGGGCGGGCAGCCCCAGCATTTT. The chain links TRBV4-3 to TRBJ1-5, with D uncertain. Trimming cost V 0 bases and J 7 bases, with 13 bases left between them. The CDR3 loop spans 15 amino acids. Germline-derived CDR1 and CDR2 are LGHNA and YSLEER.